The T cell receptor (beta chain) described here comes from a study of early T cells in non-severe SARS-CoV-2 infection. For the study at large: The authors sequenced bulk RNA from unsorted whole blood, leaving chains unpaired. Study observations and caveats: Private and CD4 specificities were missed by VDJdb matching, skewed to anti-spike CD8.

Attachment of unique molecular identifiers to individual cDNA molecules was performed. TCRdb ran MiXCR on the 5' RACE reads and lists one entry per CDR3 protein. The sample includes around 70,000 distinct CDR3 sequences, around 9% seen only once; the top ten take more than 2.5%. With respect to this clonotype: The antigen is not known.

Trimming stripped 1 base from V and 4 bases from J, with 11 bases between. This CDR3 comprises 14 residues. From germline, CDR1 is SGHRS and CDR2 YFSETQ. The sequence derives from an adult who was a healthcare worker with PCR-confirmed SARS-CoV-2 infection or an uninfected control (not recorded which). What was sequenced was whole blood. The rearrangement joins TRBV5-1 to TRBJ1-1, with TRBD1 as a possible D gene (5 bases). CDR3 loop: CASSLLQGGTEAFF. CDR3 coding DNA: TGCGCCAGCAGCTTGCTCCAGGGTGGCACTGAAGCTTTCTTT.